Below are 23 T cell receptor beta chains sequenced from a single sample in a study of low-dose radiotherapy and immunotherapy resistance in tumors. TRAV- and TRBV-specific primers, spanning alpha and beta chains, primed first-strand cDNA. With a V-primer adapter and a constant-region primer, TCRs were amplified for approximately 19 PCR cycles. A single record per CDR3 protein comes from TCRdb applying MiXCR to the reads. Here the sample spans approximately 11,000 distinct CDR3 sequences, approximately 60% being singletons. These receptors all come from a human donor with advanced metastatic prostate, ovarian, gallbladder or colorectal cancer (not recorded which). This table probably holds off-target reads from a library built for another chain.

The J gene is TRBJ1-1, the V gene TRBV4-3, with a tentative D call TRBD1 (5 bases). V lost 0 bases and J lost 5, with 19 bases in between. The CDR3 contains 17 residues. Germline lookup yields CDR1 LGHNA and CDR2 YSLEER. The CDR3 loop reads CASSQDTRAWGNTEAFF. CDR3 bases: TGCGCCAGCAGCCAAGATACCAGGGCGTGGGGCAATACTGAAGCTTTCTTT.

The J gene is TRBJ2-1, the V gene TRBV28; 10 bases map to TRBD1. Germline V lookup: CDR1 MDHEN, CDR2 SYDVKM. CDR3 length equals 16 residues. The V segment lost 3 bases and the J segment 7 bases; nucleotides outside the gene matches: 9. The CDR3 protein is CASSFPGTGVRNEQFF. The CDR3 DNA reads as TGTGCCAGCAGTTTCCCGGGGACAGGGGTTCGGAATGAGCAGTTCTTC.

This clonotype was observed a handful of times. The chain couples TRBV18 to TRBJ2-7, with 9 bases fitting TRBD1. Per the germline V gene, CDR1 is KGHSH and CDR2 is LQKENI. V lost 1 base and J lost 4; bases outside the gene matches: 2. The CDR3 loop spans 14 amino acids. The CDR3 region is CASSPRGTGYEQYF. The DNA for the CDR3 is TGTGCCAGCTCACCACGAGGGACAGGGTACGAGCAGTACTTC. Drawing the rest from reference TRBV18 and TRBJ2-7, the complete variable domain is NAGVMQNPRHLVRRRGQEARLRCSPMKGHSHVYWYRQLPEEGLKFMVYLQKENIIDESGMPKERFSAEFPKEGPSILRIQQVVRGDSAAYFCASSPRGTGYEQYFGPGTRLTVT.

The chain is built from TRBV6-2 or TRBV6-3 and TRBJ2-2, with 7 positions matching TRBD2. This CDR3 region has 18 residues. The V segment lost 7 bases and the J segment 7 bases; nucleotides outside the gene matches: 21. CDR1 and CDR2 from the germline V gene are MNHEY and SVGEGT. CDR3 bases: TGTGCCAGCACAGCCCCCTCGGGGGGATCTAGGTTTGGCGGGGAGCTGTTTTTT. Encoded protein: CASTAPSGGSRFGGELFF.

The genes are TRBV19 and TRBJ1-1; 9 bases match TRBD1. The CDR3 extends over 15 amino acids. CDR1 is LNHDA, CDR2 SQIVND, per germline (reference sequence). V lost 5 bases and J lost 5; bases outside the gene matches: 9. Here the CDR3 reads CASSPGQGRRTEAFF. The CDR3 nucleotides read TGTGCCAGTAGTCCCGGACAGGGGCGAAGGACTGAAGCTTTCTTT.

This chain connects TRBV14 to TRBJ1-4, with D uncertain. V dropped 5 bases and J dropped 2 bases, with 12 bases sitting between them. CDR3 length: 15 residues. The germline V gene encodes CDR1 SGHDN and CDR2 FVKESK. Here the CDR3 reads CASSRRQTTNEKLFF. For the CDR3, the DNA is TGTGCCAGCAGCAGACGACAAACTACTAATGAAAAACTGTTTTTT.

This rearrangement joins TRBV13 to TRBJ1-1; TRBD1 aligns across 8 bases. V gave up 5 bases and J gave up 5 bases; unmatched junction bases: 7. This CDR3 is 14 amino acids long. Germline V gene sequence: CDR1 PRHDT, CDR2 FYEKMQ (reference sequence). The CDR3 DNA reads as TGTGCCAGCAGCCGAACAGGGGGACGGACTGAAGCTTTCTTT. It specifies CASSRTGGRTEAFF.

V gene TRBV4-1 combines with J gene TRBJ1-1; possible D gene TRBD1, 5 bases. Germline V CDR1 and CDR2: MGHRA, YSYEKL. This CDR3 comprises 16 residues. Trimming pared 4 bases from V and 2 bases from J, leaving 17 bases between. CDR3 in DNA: TGCGCCAGCAGCCGTCCTCGGGGGACGGATAACACTGAAGCTTTCTTT. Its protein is CASSRPRGTDNTEAFF.

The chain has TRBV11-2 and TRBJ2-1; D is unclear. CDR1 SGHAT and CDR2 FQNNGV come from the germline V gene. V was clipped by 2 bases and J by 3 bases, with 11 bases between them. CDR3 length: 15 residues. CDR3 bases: TGTGCCAGCAGCTTATTGGGGTACGACTACAATGAGCAGTTCTTC. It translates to CASSLLGYDYNEQFF.

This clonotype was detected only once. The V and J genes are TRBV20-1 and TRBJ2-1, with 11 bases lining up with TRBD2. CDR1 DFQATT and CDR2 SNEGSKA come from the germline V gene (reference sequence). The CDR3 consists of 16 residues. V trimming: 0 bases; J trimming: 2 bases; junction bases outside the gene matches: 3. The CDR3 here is CSARDVAGGPYNEQFF. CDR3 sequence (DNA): TGCAGTGCTAGAGATGTAGCGGGGGGGCCCTACAATGAGCAGTTCTTC.

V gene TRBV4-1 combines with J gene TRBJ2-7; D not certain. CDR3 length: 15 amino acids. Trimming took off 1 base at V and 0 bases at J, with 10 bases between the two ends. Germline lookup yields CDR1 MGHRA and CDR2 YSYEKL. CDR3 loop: CASSQGEQISYEQYF. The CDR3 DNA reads TGCGCCAGCAGCCAAGGGGAACAGATCTCCTACGAGCAGTACTTC.

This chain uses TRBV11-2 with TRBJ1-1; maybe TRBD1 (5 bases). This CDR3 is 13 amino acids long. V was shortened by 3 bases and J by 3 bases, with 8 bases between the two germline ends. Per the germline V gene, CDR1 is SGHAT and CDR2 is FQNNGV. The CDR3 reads CASSLSRDTEAFF. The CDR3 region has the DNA TGTGCCAGCAGCTTGTCCAGGGACACTGAAGCTTTCTTT.

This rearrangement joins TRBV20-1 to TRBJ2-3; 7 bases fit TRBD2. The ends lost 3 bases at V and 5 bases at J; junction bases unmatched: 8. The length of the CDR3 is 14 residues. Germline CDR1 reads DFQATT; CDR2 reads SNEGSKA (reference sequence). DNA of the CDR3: TGCAGTGCTAGCGTCGCGGGGGATGTAGATACGCAGTATTTT. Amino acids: CSASVAGDVDTQYF.

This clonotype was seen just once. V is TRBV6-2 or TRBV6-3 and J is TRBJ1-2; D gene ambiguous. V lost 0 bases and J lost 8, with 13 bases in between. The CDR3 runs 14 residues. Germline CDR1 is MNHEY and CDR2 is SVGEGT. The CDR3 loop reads CASSYSNTDRGYTF. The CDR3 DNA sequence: TGTGCCAGCAGTTACTCGAACACGGACCGCGGCTACACCTTC.

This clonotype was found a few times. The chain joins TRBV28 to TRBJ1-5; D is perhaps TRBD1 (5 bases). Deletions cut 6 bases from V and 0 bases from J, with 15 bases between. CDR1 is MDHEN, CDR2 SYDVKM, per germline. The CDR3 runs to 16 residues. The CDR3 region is CASRVRDHDSNQPQHF. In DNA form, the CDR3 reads TGTGCCAGCAGAGTCCGGGACCATGATAGCAATCAGCCCCAGCATTTT.

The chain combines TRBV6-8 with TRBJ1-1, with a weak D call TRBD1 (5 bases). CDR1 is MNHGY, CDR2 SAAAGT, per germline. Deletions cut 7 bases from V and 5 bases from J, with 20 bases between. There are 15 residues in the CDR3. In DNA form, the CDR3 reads TGTGCCAGCACTATAGGAGCGGGGCTGGGAACTGAAGCTTTCTTT. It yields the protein CASTIGAGLGTEAFF.

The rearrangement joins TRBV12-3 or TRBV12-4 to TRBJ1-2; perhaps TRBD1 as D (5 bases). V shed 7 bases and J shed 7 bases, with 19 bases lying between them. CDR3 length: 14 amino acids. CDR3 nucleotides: TGTGCCAGCATTCTAAGTCCGGACACCAGTGGCTACACCTTC. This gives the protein CASILSPDTSGYTF.

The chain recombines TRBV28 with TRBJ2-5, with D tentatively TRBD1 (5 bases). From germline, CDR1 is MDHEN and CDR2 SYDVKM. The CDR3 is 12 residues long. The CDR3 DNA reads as TGTGCGGGGCCGCGACCCCAAGAGACCCAGTACTTC. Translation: CAGPRPQETQYF.

The CDR3 DNA reads as TGTGCCAGCAGCGCCTCCGGGGCAGAGAATTCACCCCTCCACTTT. Encoded protein: CASSASGAENSPLHF. The chain employs TRBV9 and TRBJ1-6; a possible D gene is TRBD1 (5 bases). The germline V gene has CDR1 SGDLS and CDR2 YYNGEE. Trimming shortened V by 3 bases and J by 7 bases, and 14 bases separated the two germline ends. The CDR3 consists of 15 residues. The full variable domain, completed using reference TRBV9 and TRBJ1-6, is DSGVTQTPKHLITATGQRVTLRCSPRSGDLSVYWYQQSLDQGLQFLIQYYNGEERAKGNILERFSAQQFPDLHSELNLSSLELGDSALYFCASSASGAENSPLHFGNGTRLTVT.

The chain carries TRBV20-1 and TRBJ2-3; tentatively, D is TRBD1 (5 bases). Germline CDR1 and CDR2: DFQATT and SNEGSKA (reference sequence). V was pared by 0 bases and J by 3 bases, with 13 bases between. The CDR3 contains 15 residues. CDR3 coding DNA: TGCAGTGCTAGAGATTTTCAGGGAAGGACAGATACGCAGTATTTT. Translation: CSARDFQGRTDTQYF.

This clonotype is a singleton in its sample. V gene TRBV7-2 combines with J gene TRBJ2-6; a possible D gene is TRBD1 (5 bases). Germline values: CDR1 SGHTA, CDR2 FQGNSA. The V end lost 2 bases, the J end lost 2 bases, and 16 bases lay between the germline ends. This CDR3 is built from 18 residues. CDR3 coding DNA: TGTGCCAGCAGCTTAAGGCAGGGTAATCTTGCTGGGGCCAACGTCCTGACTTTC. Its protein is CASSLRQGNLAGANVLTF.

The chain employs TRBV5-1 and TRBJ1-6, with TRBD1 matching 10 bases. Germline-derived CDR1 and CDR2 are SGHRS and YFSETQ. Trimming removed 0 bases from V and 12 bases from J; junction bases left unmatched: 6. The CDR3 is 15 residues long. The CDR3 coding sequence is TGCGCCAGCAGCTTGGCCGGACAGGGGGGTAAACCCCTCCACTTT. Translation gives CASSLAGQGGKPLHF.

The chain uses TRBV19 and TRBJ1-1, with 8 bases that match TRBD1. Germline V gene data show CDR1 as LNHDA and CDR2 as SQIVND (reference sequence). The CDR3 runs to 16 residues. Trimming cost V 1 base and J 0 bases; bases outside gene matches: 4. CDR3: CASSIGQGRVNTEAFF. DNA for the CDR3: TGTGCCAGTAGTATAGGACAGGGGAGGGTGAACACTGAAGCTTTCTTT.